This T cell receptor beta chain was obtained from a study of blood T cells in healthy people across ages. It was with a sample-barcoded 5' primer and a J-beta primer mix that a second PCR of roughly 7 to 12 cycles was run. A single record per CDR3 protein comes from TCRdb applying MiXCR to the 5' RACE reads. The data hold 1.5 million or so distinct CDR3 sequences, with approximately 42% observed a single time. This clonotype has just a few counts. This clonotype was obtained from a woman aged 18-30 years in good health. Material for sequencing was blood.

The CDR3 DNA is TGTGCCAGCAGTTTATCGATAGTCTGGACAGGTGGCTACGAGCAGTACTTC. Translated: CASSLSIVWTGGYEQYF. The chain carries TRBV27 and TRBJ2-7; TRBD1 agrees at 7 bases. CDR1 and CDR2 from the germline V gene are MNHEY and SMNVEV (reference sequence). Trimming removed 0 bases from V and 3 bases from J; junction bases left unmatched: 11. The CDR3 is 17 residues long.